The 7 T cell receptor beta chains in this list originate from one sample, sequenced in a study of blood T cell repertoires in COVID-19. Clones were sequenced by immunoSEQ multiplex PCR, and TCRdb holds only the in-frame ones, with some missing. The data show about 160,000 clones, with over 80% seen just once and around 4% held by the top ten. Sample: peripheral blood. These receptors all stem from a woman aged 55-70 years who had recovered from COVID-19.

This clone occurred a few times. This chain links TRBV4-1 with TRBJ2-5; maybe TRBD2 (6 bases). Trimming took off 3 bases at V and 5 bases at J, with 10 bases between the two ends. Germline lookup yields CDR1 MGHRA and CDR2 YSYEKL. The CDR3 is 13 amino acids. This CDR3 is CASSQTRLETQYF. CDR3 coding DNA: TGCGCCAGCAGCCAGACTAGGTTGGAGACCCAGTACTTC.

This rearrangement joins TRBV10-3 to TRBJ1-6; the match to TRBD1 covers 9 bases. This CDR3 has 15 residues. Trimming at V came to 7 bases and at J to 7 bases, leaving 8 bases not matched to a gene. The germline V gene has CDR1 ENHRY and CDR2 SYGVKD. In DNA form, the CDR3 reads TGTGCCATCACCGCAACAGGGGGCACGAATTCACCCCTCCACTTT. It is translated as CAITATGGTNSPLHF.

In nucleotides, the CDR3 is TGTGCCAGCAGTTACTCAGCGGGGGTTGTCACCGGGGAGCTGTTTTTT. Translating gives CASSYSAGVVTGELFF. V is TRBV6-5 and J is TRBJ2-2; 8 positions match TRBD2. Germline CDR1 MNHEY, CDR2 SVGAGI. J lost 4 bases, V lost 0 bases, and 4 bases had no gene match. The CDR3 sequence is 16 residues long.

V is TRBV18 and J is TRBJ2-3; 14 bases fit TRBD2. Per germline, CDR1 KGHSH and CDR2 LQKENI. The CDR3 sequence is 17 residues long. Trimming took 5 bases from V and 3 from J; bases not matched to a gene: 7. CDR3 protein: CASSNPWTSGGTDTQYF. The CDR3 coding sequence is TGTGCCAGCTCAAACCCCTGGACTAGCGGGGGGACAGATACGCAGTATTTT.

V and J are TRBV5-4 and TRBJ2-7; D is unclear. The CDR3 runs to 15 residues. The V gene lost 1 base and the J gene lost 2 bases, with 13 bases spanning the gap. The V gene's germline CDR1 is SGHNT and CDR2 YYREEE (reference sequence). The CDR3 here is CASSLSGTAAYEQYF. The CDR3 DNA reads as TGTGCCAGCAGCTTGTCAGGCACCGCCGCCTACGAGCAGTACTTC.

The chain has TRBV5-4 and TRBJ1-5, with D possibly TRBD1 on 6 matching bases. Germline V CDR1 and CDR2: SGHNT, YYREEE (reference sequence). The CDR3 totals 16 residues. V was cut by 0 bases and J by 1 base, with 11 bases left in between. In DNA, the CDR3 is TGTGCCAGCAGCTTGGGGGGCGGACAGAGCAATCAGCCCCAGCATTTT. Amino acids: CASSLGGGQSNQPQHF.

This clone is a singleton in its sample. In DNA, the CDR3 is TGTGCCTGGAGTTCGACAGATTACACTGAAGCTTTCTTT. Translation gives CAWSSTDYTEAFF. This chain links TRBV30 with TRBJ1-1; a weak D match, TRBD1 (5 bases). Germline V gene data show CDR1 as GTSNPN and CDR2 as SVGIG (reference sequence). Trimming cost V 2 bases and J 3 bases, with 10 bases left between them. The CDR3 totals 13 residues.